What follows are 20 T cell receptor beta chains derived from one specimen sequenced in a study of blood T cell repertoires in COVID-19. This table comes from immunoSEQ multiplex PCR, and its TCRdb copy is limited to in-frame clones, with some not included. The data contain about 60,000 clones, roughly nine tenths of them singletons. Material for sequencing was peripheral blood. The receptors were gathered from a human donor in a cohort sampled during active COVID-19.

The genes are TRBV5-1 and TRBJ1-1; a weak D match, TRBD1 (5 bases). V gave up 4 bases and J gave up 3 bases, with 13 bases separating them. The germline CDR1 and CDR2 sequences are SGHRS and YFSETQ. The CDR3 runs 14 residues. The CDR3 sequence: CASSQGTSDTEAFF. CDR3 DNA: TGCGCCAGCAGCCAGGGTACAAGCGACACTGAAGCTTTCTTT. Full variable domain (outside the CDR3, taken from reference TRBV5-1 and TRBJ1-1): KAGVTQTPRYLIKTRGQQVTLSCSPISGHRSVSWYQQTPGQGLQFLFEYFSETQRNKGNFPGRFSGRQFSNSRSEMNVSTLELGDSALYLCASSQGTSDTEAFFGQGTRLTVV.

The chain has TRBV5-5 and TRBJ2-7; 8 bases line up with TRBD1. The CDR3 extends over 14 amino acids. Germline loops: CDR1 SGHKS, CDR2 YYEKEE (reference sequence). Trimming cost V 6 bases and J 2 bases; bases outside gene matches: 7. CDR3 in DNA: TGTGCCAGCAAACTTCGGACAGGGCCCTACGAGCAGTACTTC. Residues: CASKLRTGPYEQYF.

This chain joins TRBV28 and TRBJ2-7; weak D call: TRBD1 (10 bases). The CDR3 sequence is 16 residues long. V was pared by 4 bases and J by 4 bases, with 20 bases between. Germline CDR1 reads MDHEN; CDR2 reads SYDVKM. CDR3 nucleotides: TGTGCCAGCAGTTCAGCGGGGGGACAGGGGCGGTACGAGCAGTACTTC. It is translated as CASSSAGGQGRYEQYF. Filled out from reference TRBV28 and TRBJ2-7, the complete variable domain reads DVKVTQSSRYLVKRTGEKVFLECVQDMDHENMFWYRQDPGLGLRLIYFSYDVKMKEKGDIPEGYSVSREKKERFSLILESASTNQTSMYLCASSSAGGQGRYEQYFGPGTRLTVT.

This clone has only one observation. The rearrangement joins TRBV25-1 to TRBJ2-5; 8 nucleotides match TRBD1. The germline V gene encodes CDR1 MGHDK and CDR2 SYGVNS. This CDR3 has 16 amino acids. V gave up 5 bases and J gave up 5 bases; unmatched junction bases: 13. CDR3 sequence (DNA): TGTGCCAGCAGTTTATCAGGGGGCGGTATACGGGAGACCCAGTACTTC. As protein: CASSLSGGGIRETQYF.

The CDR3 bases are TGTGCCACCCGGAGACCGGGACAGGGTTCCTACGAGCAGTACTTC. It codes for CATRRPGQGSYEQYF. The chain couples TRBV5-4 to TRBJ2-7; 9 bases are a match to TRBD1. Germline V gives CDR1 SGHNT, CDR2 YYREEE (reference sequence). CDR3 length: 15 amino acids. Trimming removed 9 bases from V and 1 base from J; junction bases left unmatched: 11.

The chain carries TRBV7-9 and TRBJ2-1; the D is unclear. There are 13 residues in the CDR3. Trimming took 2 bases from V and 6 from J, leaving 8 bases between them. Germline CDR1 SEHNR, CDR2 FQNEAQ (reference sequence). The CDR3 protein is CASSLTQVNEQFF. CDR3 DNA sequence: TGTGCCAGCAGCTTAACCCAGGTCAATGAGCAGTTCTTC.

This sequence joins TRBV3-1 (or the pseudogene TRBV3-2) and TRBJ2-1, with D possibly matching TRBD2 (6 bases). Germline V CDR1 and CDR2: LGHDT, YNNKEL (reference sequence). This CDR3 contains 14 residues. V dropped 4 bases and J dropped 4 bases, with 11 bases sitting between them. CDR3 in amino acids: CASSRDGGYNEQFF. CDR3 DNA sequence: TGTGCCAGCAGCCGTGATGGAGGGTACAATGAGCAGTTCTTC.

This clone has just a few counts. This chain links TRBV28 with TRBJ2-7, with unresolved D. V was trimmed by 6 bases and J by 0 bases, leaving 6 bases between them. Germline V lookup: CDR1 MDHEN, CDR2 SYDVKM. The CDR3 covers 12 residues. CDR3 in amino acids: CASRPNSYEQYF. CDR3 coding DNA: TGTGCCAGCAGGCCTAACTCCTACGAGCAGTACTTC.

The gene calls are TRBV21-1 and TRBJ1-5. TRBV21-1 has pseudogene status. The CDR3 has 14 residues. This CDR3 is CARGGRRGNQPQHF. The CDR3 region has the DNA TGTGCCCGCGGGGGGAGGAGGGGCAATCAGCCCCAGCATTTT.

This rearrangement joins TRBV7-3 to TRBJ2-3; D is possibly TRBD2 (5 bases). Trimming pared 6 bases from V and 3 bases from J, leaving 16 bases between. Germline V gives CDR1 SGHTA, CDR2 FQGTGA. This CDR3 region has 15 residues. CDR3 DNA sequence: TGTGCCAGCAGTCGGAGTGGGAGTACAACAGATACGCAGTATTTT. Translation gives CASSRSGSTTDTQYF.

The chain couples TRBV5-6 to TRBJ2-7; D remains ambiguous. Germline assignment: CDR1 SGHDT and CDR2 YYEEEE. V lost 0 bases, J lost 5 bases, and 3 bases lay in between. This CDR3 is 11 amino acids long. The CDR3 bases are TGTGCCAGCAGCTTGGGAGACGAGCAGTACTTC. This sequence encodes CASSLGDEQYF.

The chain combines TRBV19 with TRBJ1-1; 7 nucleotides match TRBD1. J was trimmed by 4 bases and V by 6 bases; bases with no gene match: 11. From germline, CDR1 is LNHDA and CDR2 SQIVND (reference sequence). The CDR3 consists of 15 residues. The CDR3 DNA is TGTGCCAGTAGGCTCCAGGGGGTCGGGCGCACTGAAGCTTTCTTT. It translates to CASRLQGVGRTEAFF.

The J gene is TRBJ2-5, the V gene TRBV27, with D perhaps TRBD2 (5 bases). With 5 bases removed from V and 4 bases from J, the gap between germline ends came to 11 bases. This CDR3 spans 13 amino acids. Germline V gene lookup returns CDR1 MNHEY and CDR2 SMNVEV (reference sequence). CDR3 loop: CASSQLGRETQYF. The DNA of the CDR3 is TGTGCCAGCAGTCAACTAGGAAGAGAGACCCAGTACTTC.

CDR3 in amino acids: CASSLTGFGTDTQYF. The CDR3 DNA reads TGTGCCAGCAGTCTCACAGGGTTTGGCACAGATACGCAGTATTTT. The chain is built from TRBV9 and TRBJ2-3; the D gene is possibly TRBD1 (6 bases). There are 15 residues in the CDR3. Germline-derived CDR1 and CDR2 are SGDLS and YYNGEE. V lost 5 bases, J lost 1 base, and 14 bases lay in between. The variable domain in full, completed from reference TRBV9 and TRBJ2-3, reads DSGVTQTPKHLITATGQRVTLRCSPRSGDLSVYWYQQSLDQGLQFLIQYYNGEERAKGNILERFSAQQFPDLHSELNLSSLELGDSALYFCASSLTGFGTDTQYFGPGTRLTVL.

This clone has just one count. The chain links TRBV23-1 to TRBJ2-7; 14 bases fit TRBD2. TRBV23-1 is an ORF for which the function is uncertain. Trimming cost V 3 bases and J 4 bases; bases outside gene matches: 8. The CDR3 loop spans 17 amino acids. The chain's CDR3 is CASSHSGTSGSRYEQYF. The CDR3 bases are TGCGCCAGCAGTCACTCCGGGACTAGCGGGAGTCGGTACGAGCAGTACTTC.

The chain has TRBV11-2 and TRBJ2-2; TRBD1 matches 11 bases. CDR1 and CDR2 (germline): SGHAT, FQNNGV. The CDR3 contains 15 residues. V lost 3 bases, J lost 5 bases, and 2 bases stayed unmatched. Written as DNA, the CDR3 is TGTGCCAGCAGCTTTTGGGACAGGGGGACCGGGGAGCTGTTTTTT. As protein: CASSFWDRGTGELFF.

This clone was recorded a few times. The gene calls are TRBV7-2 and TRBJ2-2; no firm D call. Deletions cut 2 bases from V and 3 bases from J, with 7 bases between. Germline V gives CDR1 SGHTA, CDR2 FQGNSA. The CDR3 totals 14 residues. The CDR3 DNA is TGTGCCAGCAGCTTATGGCAGGACACCGGGGAGCTGTTTTTT. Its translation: CASSLWQDTGELFF. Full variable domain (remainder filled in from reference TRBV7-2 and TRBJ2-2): GAGVSQSPSNKVTEKGKDVELRCDPISGHTALYWYRQSLGQGLEFLIYFQGNSAPDKSGLPSDRFSAERTGGSVSTLTIQRTQQEDSAVYLCASSLWQDTGELFFGEGSRLTVL.

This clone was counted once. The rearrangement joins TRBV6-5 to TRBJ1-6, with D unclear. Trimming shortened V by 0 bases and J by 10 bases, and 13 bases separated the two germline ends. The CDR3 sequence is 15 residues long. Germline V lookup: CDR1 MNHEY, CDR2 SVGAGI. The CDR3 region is CASSYSPGGGSPLHF. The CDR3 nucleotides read TGTGCCAGCAGTTACTCGCCAGGAGGAGGCTCACCCCTCCACTTT.

This CDR3 is CASSTRTGNTGELFF. In nucleotides, the CDR3 is TGCGCCAGCAGCACGCGGACAGGGAACACCGGGGAGCTGTTTTTT. This sequence joins TRBV5-1 and TRBJ2-2; 7 bases align to TRBD1. The trim removed 4 bases at V and 1 base at J, leaving 4 bases unmatched. CDR1 SGHRS and CDR2 YFSETQ come from the germline V gene. The CDR3 spans 15 residues.

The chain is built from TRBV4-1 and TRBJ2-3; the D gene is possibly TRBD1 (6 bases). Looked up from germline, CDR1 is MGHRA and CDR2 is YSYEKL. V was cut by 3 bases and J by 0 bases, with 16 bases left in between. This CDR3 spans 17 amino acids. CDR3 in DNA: TGCGCCAGCAGCCAGATCCCACAGGGTTTCAGCACAGATACGCAGTATTTT. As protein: CASSQIPQGFSTDTQYF.